The rows below give T cell receptor beta chains drawn from one sample of a study of tumor-infiltrating lymphocytes in primary liver carcinoma. TCRdb analysed the multiplex PCR reads with MiXCR anew, one entry per CDR3 protein. Of about 310,000 distinct CDR3 sequences in the sample, roughly 60% were seen once. The sequenced sample consisted of peripheral blood. Receptors were obtained from a woman aged 30 to 39 with primary liver carcinoma and hepatitis B virus infection. Both conserved end residues are part of each CDR3. Fields, in order: V gene, clone size, D gene, J gene, CDR3 DNA, CDR3 protein. A D gene is named only where the DNA matches it firmly. Not every row has a clone size; where given, it reads once, few, many or a size class.

V: TRBV11-2; size: -; D: -; J: TRBJ2-7; DNA: TGTGCCAGCGGCTCAACTACCCCCGGGGCGGGGGCCTACGAGCAATACTTC; CDR3: CASGSTTPGAGAYEQYF
V: TRBV6-2/TRBV6-3; size: -; D: TRBD1; J: TRBJ2-1; DNA: TGTGCCAGCAGTTCCAGGGGGCAGACAATTGAGCAGTTCTTC; CDR3: CASSSRGQTIEQFF
V: TRBV29-1; size: few; D: -; J: TRBJ2-7; DNA: TGCAGCGTTGTGGTTTATGCACAGGGCCTTTCCTACGAGCAGTACTTC; CDR3: CSVVVYAQGLSYEQYF
V: TRBV6-1; size: many; D: TRBD2; J: TRBJ2-1; DNA: TGTGCCAGCAGTGAGGGACTACACAATGAGCAGTTCTTC; CDR3: CASSEGLHNEQFF
V: TRBV6-5; size: -; D: -; J: TRBJ2-3; DNA: TGTGCCAGCAGTTACTCGGCTAGGGGAGATACGCAGTATTTT; CDR3: CASSYSARGDTQYF
V: TRBV29-1; size: many; D: TRBD2; J: TRBJ2-1; DNA: TGCAGCGTTCCGGGGGGGGGGATCTCCTACAATGAGCAGTTCTTC; CDR3: CSVPGGGISYNEQFF
V: TRBV5-4; size: -; D: TRBD1; J: TRBJ1-1; DNA: TGTGCCAGCAGCTTGGCCATCGCAGGGGGGTGGTACACTGAAGCTTTCTTT; CDR3: CASSLAIAGGWYTEAFF
V: TRBV7-9; size: few; D: -; J: TRBJ1-2; DNA: TGTGCCAGCAGCTTAGCAGGGGCGGAAGGCTACACCTTC; CDR3: CASSLAGAEGYTF
V: TRBV4-3; size: -; D: TRBD2; J: TRBJ2-1; DNA: TGCGCCAGCAGCCAAGATTGGCCTGGCGGGAGGCGTGAGCAGTTCTTC; CDR3: CASSQDWPGGRREQFF
V: TRBV11-2; size: few; D: -; J: TRBJ2-2; DNA: TGTGCCAGGAGCTTAGTCCAGGGCACCGGGGAACTGTTTTTT; CDR3: CARSLVQGTGELFF
V: TRBV6-1; size: -; D: -; J: TRBJ2-1; DNA: TGTGCCAGCAGTGAAGCGTGGGGCAATGAGCAGTTCTTC; CDR3: CASSEAWGNEQFF
V: TRBV30; size: -; D: -; J: TRBJ2-2; DNA: TGTGCCTGGAGTGTATTAGGCCTAACCGGGGAGCTGTTTTTC; CDR3: CAWSVLGLTGELFF
V: TRBV24-1; size: -; D: -; J: TRBJ2-6; DNA: TGTGCCACCAGTGGGACGGACGGCTCTGGGACCAACGTCCTGACATTC; CDR3: CATSGTDGSGTNVLTF
V: TRBV6-2/TRBV6-3; size: few; D: -; J: TRBJ2-3; DNA: TGTGCCAGCAGTCCGTGGGGGTCCACAGATACGCAGTATTTT; CDR3: CASSPWGSTDTQYF
V: TRBV30; size: -; D: -; J: TRBJ2-5; DNA: TGTGCCTGGAATTTCGGCGGAGGGAGAGAGACCCAGTACTTC; CDR3: CAWNFGGGRETQYF
V: TRBV19; size: few; D: -; J: TRBJ2-1; DNA: TGTGCCAGTAGTGTTCGAGGCGGGAATTACAATGAGCAGTTCTTC; CDR3: CASSVRGGNYNEQFF
V: TRBV7-3; size: -; D: -; J: TRBJ2-7; DNA: TGTGCCAGCAGCTTTGCCCTGGGCGGGAAGGAAATCCTGTGTCCCTACGAGCAGTATTTC; CDR3: CASSFALGGKEILCPYEQYF
V: TRBV29-1; size: many; D: TRBD1; J: TRBJ1-1; DNA: TGCAGCGTTCCGGGACAGCTGAACACTGAAGCTTTCTTT; CDR3: CSVPGQLNTEAFF
V: TRBV5-6; size: -; D: -; J: TRBJ1-6; DNA: TGTGCCAGCGGGAGCTCCTATAATTCACTCCTCCACTTT; CDR3: CASGSSYNSLLHF
V: TRBV29-1; size: -; D: -; J: TRBJ2-7; DNA: TGCAGCGTTAGAGGGCAGGGATCGAGCTACGAGCGGTACTTC; CDR3: CSVRGQGSSYERYF
V: TRBV28; size: -; D: TRBD1; J: TRBJ2-2; DNA: TGTGCCTGCAGGACAGGTCCCACCGGGGAGCCGTTTTTT; CDR3: CACRTGPTGEPFF
V: TRBV12-3/TRBV12-4; size: -; D: -; J: TRBJ1-2; DNA: TGTGCCAGCAGTTTTCGACGTCACTATGGCTACACCTTC; CDR3: CASSFRRHYGYTF
V: TRBV6-2/TRBV6-3; size: few; D: -; J: TRBJ2-3; DNA: TGTGCCAGCAGTTACTCGACCGTGGAGAACACAGATACGCAGTATTTT; CDR3: CASSYSTVENTDTQYF
V: TRBV5-4; size: -; D: -; J: TRBJ2-5; DNA: TGTGTCAGCAGCTTCCCCCCAGAGACCCAGTACTTC; CDR3: CVSSFPPETQYF
V: TRBV11-2; size: many; D: -; J: TRBJ2-7; DNA: TGTGCCAGCAGCTTAGGCGGACCTGGTTCCGAGCAGTACTTC; CDR3: CASSLGGPGSEQYF
V: TRBV4-2; size: -; D: -; J: TRBJ2-7; DNA: TGTCCCAGCAGCGCCCGATTAGCGGCTTCCTACGAGCAGTACTTC; CDR3: CPSSARLAASYEQYF
V: TRBV5-5; size: -; D: TRBD1; J: TRBJ2-3; DNA: TGTGCCAGCAGCCCCGGACAGGGACTGTCAGATACGCAGTATTTT; CDR3: CASSPGQGLSDTQYF
V: TRBV11-2; size: -; D: -; J: TRBJ2-2; DNA: TGTGCCAGCAGCCAAGGTAGGGTAACCGGGGAGCTGTTTTTT; CDR3: CASSQGRVTGELFF
V: TRBV12-3/TRBV12-4; size: -; D: -; J: TRBJ1-1; DNA: TGTGCCAGCAGCTTCGGACAGCTTGAAGCTTTCTTT; CDR3: CASSFGQLEAFF
V: TRBV12-3/TRBV12-4; size: few; D: -; J: TRBJ2-1; DNA: TGTGCCAGCAGTTTAACGGCGGACGGGTGGAATGAGCAGTTCTTC; CDR3: CASSLTADGWNEQFF
V: TRBV29-1; size: many; D: -; J: TRBJ2-3; DNA: TGCAGCGTTGAGGAGCTGGAGAGTAGCACAGATACGCAGTATTTT; CDR3: CSVEELESSTDTQYF
V: TRBV7-9; size: -; D: -; J: TRBJ2-7; DNA: TGTGCCAGCAGCCCCCGGGACCTGCCCTACGAGCAGTACTTC; CDR3: CASSPRDLPYEQYF
V: TRBV11-1; size: -; D: TRBD1; J: TRBJ2-7; DNA: TGTGCCAGCATCTCGAGACAGGGGCCCTCCCACGAGCAGTACTTC; CDR3: CASISRQGPSHEQYF
V: TRBV5-5; size: -; D: -; J: TRBJ1-1; DNA: TGTCCCAGCAGCTTGGGTGGTAGCACTGAAGCTTTCTTT; CDR3: CPSSLGGSTEAFF
V: TRBV11-2; size: -; D: -; J: TRBJ2-7; DNA: TGTGCCAGCAGCTTGCGGGCCCCGATTTTAGAGCAGCACTTC; CDR3: CASSLRAPILEQHF
V: TRBV7-9; size: few; D: -; J: TRBJ2-1; DNA: TGTGCCAGCAGCCCCCGGGACTCACCTAAATACAATGAGCAGTTCTTC; CDR3: CASSPRDSPKYNEQFF
V: TRBV5-4; size: few; D: -; J: TRBJ1-2; DNA: TGTGCCAGCAGCTTGGCCGCCGAACAAGGCTACACCTTC; CDR3: CASSLAAEQGYTF
V: TRBV6-1; size: -; D: -; J: TRBJ2-7; DNA: TGTGCCAGCAGTGAAGGCTCATACTACGAGCAGTACTTC; CDR3: CASSEGSYYEQYF
V: TRBV30; size: -; D: -; J: TRBJ2-2; DNA: TGTGCCTGGGTGACTAGTAGGGCCGGTCGCGGGGAGCTGTTTTTT; CDR3: CAWVTSRAGRGELFF